What follows are 25 T cell receptor beta chains derived from one specimen sequenced in a study of blood T cell repertoires in COVID-19 (TCRdb year 2020). Preparation of the library involved the immunoSEQ multiplex PCR assay. TCRdb limited this immuneACCESS table to in-frame rearrangements with V and J called. A share of clones is missing; checked studies link under half to unresolved V genes, and the rest is unexplained. This sample comprises around 230,000 clones, roughly 84% of them detected only once. The top ten clonotypes cover around 26% of the sample. The sequenced sample consisted of peripheral blood. The receptors were gathered from a man in his forties or fifties with acute or convalescent COVID-19.

The chain uses TRBV27 and TRBJ2-3, with TRBD2 matching over 9 bases. The trim removed 5 bases at V and 0 bases at J, leaving 15 bases unmatched. The CDR3 runs 19 residues. Germline V CDR1 and CDR2: MNHEY, SMNVEV (reference sequence). The CDR3 DNA is TGTGCCAGCAGTCTCTTCACCGCCGGACTAGCGCCTAGCACAGATACGCAGTATTTT. It translates to CASSLFTAGLAPSTDTQYF.

The chain employs TRBV27 and TRBJ1-6; D gene uncertain. The CDR3 contains 15 residues. Looked up from germline, CDR1 is MNHEY and CDR2 is SMNVEV (reference sequence). Trimming took 4 bases from V and 3 from J, leaving 10 bases between them. The CDR3 loop is CASSSRVDYNSPLHF. The CDR3 DNA reads TGTGCCAGCAGTTCGAGGGTTGACTATAATTCACCCCTCCACTTT.

The rearrangement uses TRBV6-1 and TRBJ1-5; the D is unclear. V lost 3 bases and J 0 bases, leaving 9 bases between the germline ends. The germline V gene encodes CDR1 MNHNS and CDR2 SASEGT. This CDR3 contains 15 residues. The CDR3 DNA reads as TGTGCCAGCAGTGACCAGGCATATAGCAATCAGCCCCAGCATTTT. Its translation: CASSDQAYSNQPQHF.

This clone was counted a few times. The gene calls are TRBV6-5 and TRBJ2-7; D may be TRBD1 (6 bases). This CDR3 region has 15 residues. The V end lost 2 bases, the J end lost 2 bases, and 13 bases lay between the germline ends. CDR1 MNHEY and CDR2 SVGAGI come from the germline V gene. CDR3 residues: CASSYVAGETYEQYF. CDR3 in DNA: TGTGCCAGCAGTTACGTGGCAGGGGAGACCTACGAGCAGTACTTC.

The gene calls are TRBV27 and TRBJ1-5; 8 nucleotides line up with TRBD1. Germline loops: CDR1 MNHEY, CDR2 SMNVEV (reference sequence). The J segment lost 0 bases and the V segment lost 4 bases, leaving 5 bases of the junction unmatched. The CDR3 contains 16 residues. CDR3 coding DNA: TGTGCCAGCAGTTCAGACAGGGGCAATAGCAATCAGCCCCAGCATTTT. Protein: CASSSDRGNSNQPQHF.

The J gene is TRBJ1-2, the V gene TRBV5-4, with TRBD1 matching 10 bases. Trimming cost V 4 bases and J 2 bases; bases outside gene matches: 2. CDR3 length: 14 amino acids. Germline V lookup: CDR1 SGHNT, CDR2 YYREEE (reference sequence). The CDR3 DNA is TGTGCCAGCAGCAAGGACAGGGGGAACTATGGCTACACCTTC. Its protein is CASSKDRGNYGYTF.

This clone showed up just a few times. CDR3 nucleotides: TGTGCCAGCAGCTTAGCGGGAGGGCCTATTAATGAGCAGTTCTTC. It translates to CASSLAGGPINEQFF. This sequence joins TRBV7-3 and TRBJ2-1; TRBD2 aligns across 9 bases. CDR1 and CDR2 (germline): SGHTA, FQGTGA. Unmatched junction bases numbered 6, after V lost 2 bases and J lost 7 bases. This CDR3 has 15 residues.

This sequence joins TRBV27 and TRBJ2-7; unclear D gene. The CDR3 consists of 15 residues. The V gene lost 3 bases and the J gene lost 5 bases, with 17 bases spanning the gap. Per germline, CDR1 MNHEY and CDR2 SMNVEV (reference sequence). The CDR3 sequence: CASSFLVRGVHEQYF. The DNA for the CDR3 is TGTGCCAGCAGTTTTTTGGTCAGAGGAGTGCACGAGCAGTACTTC.

The chain recombines TRBV11-2 with TRBJ2-7; D gene ambiguous. Between the trimmed V and J ends, which lost 5 bases and 3 bases, there was a span of 17 bases. Germline-derived CDR1 and CDR2 are SGHAT and FQNNGV. The CDR3 has 15 residues. CDR3 nucleotides: TGTGCCAGCAGCCCTCCTCGGGTTTTGGACTACGAGCAGTACTTC. Protein product: CASSPPRVLDYEQYF.

This chain joins TRBV19 and TRBJ2-5; 13 positions match TRBD2. V lost 5 bases, J lost 1 base, and 4 bases stayed unmatched. This CDR3 spans 16 amino acids. Germline V lookup: CDR1 LNHDA, CDR2 SQIVND (reference sequence). The CDR3 sequence is CASSLGLAGFQETQYF. CDR3 nucleotides: TGTGCCAGTAGTTTGGGACTAGCGGGATTCCAAGAGACCCAGTACTTC.

The genes are TRBV7-9 and TRBJ1-4; TRBD1 agrees at 12 bases. The CDR3 has 15 residues. V shed 5 bases, J shed 7 bases, and the junction held 5 bases outside the gene matches. Germline values: CDR1 SEHNR, CDR2 FQNEAQ (reference sequence). DNA of the CDR3: TGTGCCAGCAGCACCCGGGACAGGGGGCTTGAAAAACTGTTTTTT. Its protein product is CASSTRDRGLEKLFF.

This sequence joins TRBV7-8 and TRBJ1-4; D not resolved. CDR3 length equals 15 residues. Trimming removed 5 bases at V and 2 bases at J, with 12 bases between. Germline V gene data show CDR1 as SGHVS and CDR2 as FQNEAQ. The CDR3 sequence: CASSPSDTTNEKLFF. CDR3 nucleotide sequence: TGTGCCAGCAGCCCGAGTGACACCACTAATGAAAAACTGTTTTTT.

The chain has TRBV5-6 and TRBJ2-7; 13 bases match TRBD2. The CDR3 runs 16 residues. Germline V gene data show CDR1 as SGHDT and CDR2 as YYEEEE. The trim removed 5 bases at V and 7 bases at J, leaving 12 bases unmatched. This CDR3 reads CASRGLAGLNRGEQYF. In nucleotides, the CDR3 is TGTGCCAGCAGGGGACTAGCGGGACTCAACCGGGGGGAGCAGTACTTC. Together with reference TRBV5-6 and TRBJ2-7, the CDR3 gives the full variable domain: DAGVTQSPTHLIKTRGQQVTLRCSPKSGHDTVSWYQQALGQGPQFIFQYYEEEERQRGNFPDRFSGHQFPNYSSELNVNALLLGDSALYLCASRGLAGLNRGEQYFGPGTRLTVT.

This chain joins TRBV5-4 and TRBJ2-7; 14 bases are shared with TRBD2. This CDR3 comprises 16 residues. Germline trimming cut 2 bases from V and 4 bases from J; bases unmatched to any gene: 5. Germline V gene lookup returns CDR1 SGHNT and CDR2 YYREEE (reference sequence). The CDR3 loop reads CASSLGTSGRTYEQYF. CDR3 in DNA: TGTGCCAGCAGCTTAGGGACTAGCGGGAGAACGTACGAGCAGTACTTC.

The chain uses TRBV9 and TRBJ2-1, with 7 bases matching TRBD1. V dropped 4 bases and J dropped 8; count of bases not matched to a gene: 6. Germline CDR1 reads SGDLS; CDR2 reads YYNGEE. The CDR3 loop spans 13 amino acids. The CDR3 spells CASSPDRVYEQFF. As DNA, the CDR3 is TGTGCCAGCAGCCCCGACAGGGTCTATGAGCAGTTCTTC.

This chain joins TRBV11-1 and TRBJ2-7, with D maybe TRBD1 (6 bases). Trimming removed 6 bases from V and 3 bases from J, with 15 bases in between. The length of the CDR3 is 14 residues. Germline V gene data show CDR1 as SGHAT and CDR2 as FQDESV (reference sequence). CDR3 DNA sequence: TGTGCCAGCAGGAATAACAGGGCGGGCTACGAGCAGTACTTC. Its protein is CASRNNRAGYEQYF.

The chain employs TRBV5-1 and TRBJ2-1; D possibly corresponds to TRBD1 (6 bases). Trimming took off 4 bases at V and 4 bases at J, with 15 bases between the two ends. CDR1 is SGHRS, CDR2 YFSETQ, per germline. The CDR3 covers 15 residues. The CDR3 here is CASSRTGSPYNEQFF. CDR3 DNA sequence: TGCGCCAGCAGCCGAACAGGGTCCCCTTACAATGAGCAGTTCTTC.

This clone has only one observation. The CDR3 nucleotides are TGTGCCAGCTCCAGCTCCTACGAGCAGTACTTC. It encodes CASSSSYEQYF. The chain joins TRBV3-1 (or the pseudogene TRBV3-2) to TRBJ2-7; D is uncertain. The ends were cut back, 8 bases at V and 0 bases at J, with 5 bases in the middle. CDR3 size: 11 residues. CDR1 and CDR2 (germline): LGHDT, YNNKEL (reference sequence).

The count of this clone is one. The chain employs TRBV28 and TRBJ2-1, with 9 bases lining up with TRBD2. J lost 7 bases, V lost 2 bases, and 0 bases had no gene match. CDR3 length equals 13 residues. Germline CDR1 and CDR2: MDHEN and SYDVKM. The CDR3 DNA sequence: TGTGCCAGCAGTTTACTAGCGGGGAATGAGCAGTTCTTC. Translation: CASSLLAGNEQFF.

The chain carries TRBV29-1 and TRBJ2-1; TRBD2 aligns across 8 bases. Germline values: CDR1 SQVTM, CDR2 ANQGSEA. CDR3 length: 15 amino acids. V trimming: 4 bases; J trimming: 1 base; junction bases outside the gene matches: 6. CDR3 nucleotide sequence: TGCAGCGTTGGGGAGCGGGAGTTTTCCTACAATGAGCAGTTCTTC. Protein sequence: CSVGEREFSYNEQFF.

The chain carries TRBV7-2 and TRBJ2-2; D is possibly TRBD1 (7 bases). From germline, CDR1 is SGHTA and CDR2 FQGNSA. The CDR3 has 15 amino acids. Trimming stripped 4 bases from V and 7 bases from J, with 16 bases between. The CDR3 spells CASSSEGQPFGELFF. The CDR3, as DNA: TGTGCCAGCAGCTCGGAGGGACAGCCTTTCGGGGAGCTGTTTTTT.

The chain joins TRBV6-5 to TRBJ1-1; 8 nucleotides match TRBD1. V gave up 5 bases and J gave up 4 bases; unmatched junction bases: 9. Germline values: CDR1 MNHEY, CDR2 SVGAGI. The CDR3 length is 15 residues. The chain's CDR3 is CASSPRTGTVTEAFF. CDR3 DNA sequence: TGTGCCAGCAGTCCACGGACAGGGACGGTCACTGAAGCTTTCTTT.

The V call is TRBV6-1, the J call TRBJ2-7, with D possibly matching TRBD2 (6 bases). The CDR3 contains 13 residues. Germline CDR1 MNHNS, CDR2 SASEGT. With 3 bases removed from V and 5 bases from J, the gap between germline ends came to 11 bases. The CDR3: CASSDPGVNEQYF. As DNA, the CDR3 is TGTGCCAGCAGTGATCCGGGAGTGAACGAGCAGTACTTC.

V usage is TRBV10-1 and J usage is TRBJ2-3; TRBD2 matches 9 bases. The CDR3 runs to 16 residues. Per the germline V gene, CDR1 is WNHNN and CDR2 is SYGVQD (reference sequence). V shed 4 bases, J shed 0 bases, and the junction held 5 bases outside the gene matches. CDR3 bases: TGCGCCAGCAGTGGAAAGCTAGCGGGGAGCACAGATACGCAGTATTTT. Protein product: CASSGKLAGSTDTQYF.

The chain recombines TRBV5-1 with TRBJ1-2, with D perhaps TRBD1 (6 bases). This CDR3 is 15 amino acids long. The germline gives CDR1 SGHRS, CDR2 YFSETQ. V gave up 6 bases and J gave up 8 bases, with 23 bases separating them. Here the CDR3 DNA reads TGCGCCAGCACGCCGACGTATCAGGGGTCGGCGGGCTACACCTTC. Amino acids: CASTPTYQGSAGYTF.